The 14 T cell receptor beta chains presented below share a single source sample, sequenced in a study of T cell repertoires in cytomegalovirus infection. In TCRdb, the reads were re-called with MiXCR into one record per CDR3 protein. The data show under 350,000 distinct CDR3 sequences, roughly a fifth seen once. Their antigens remain unidentified. This specimen was cultured PBMCs, taken from culture after CMV antigen stimulation. The receptors shown here come from a human donor in good health (CMV status not recorded). Some clones in this sample may be carry-over from other donors' samples.

The V gene is TRBV6-2 or TRBV6-3, the J gene TRBJ2-1; no reliable D call. CDR1 and CDR2 (germline): MNHEY, SVGEGT. V was pared by 4 bases and J by 6 bases, with 7 bases between. This CDR3 comprises 12 residues. This CDR3 reads CASSLQPNEQFF. The CDR3 nucleotides read TGTGCCAGCAGTTTACAGCCCAATGAGCAGTTCTTC.

This clonotype was seen many times. This chain uses TRBV7-2 with TRBJ1-5, with a tentative D call TRBD1 (5 bases). Looked up from germline, CDR1 is SGHTA and CDR2 is FQGNSA. V was pared by 2 bases and J by 2 bases, with 13 bases between. The CDR3 is 16 residues long. CDR3 amino acids: CASSLHSRVGNQPQHF. As DNA, the CDR3 is TGTGCCAGCAGCTTACACTCCAGGGTCGGCAATCAGCCCCAGCATTTT.

This clonotype appeared many times. The gene calls are TRBV6-2 or TRBV6-3 and TRBJ1-6; D ambiguous. From germline, CDR1 is MNHEY and CDR2 SVGEGT. Trimming cost V 2 bases and J 8 bases, with 19 bases left between them. The CDR3 length is 17 residues. The CDR3 coding sequence is TGTGCCAGCAGTTACCCCAAGGACGGAGCTTTTGATTCACCCCTCCACTTT. This gives the protein CASSYPKDGAFDSPLHF.

This chain uses TRBV4-2 with TRBJ2-7; TRBD2 matches at 11 bases. The CDR3 runs 16 residues. The J segment lost 0 bases and the V segment lost 5 bases, leaving 6 bases of the junction unmatched. Per the germline V gene, CDR1 is LGHNA and CDR2 is YNFKEQ. The CDR3 DNA follows: TGTGCCAGCAGCTCATCAACTAGCGGGAGCTCCTACGAGCAGTACTTC. This translates into CASSSSTSGSSYEQYF.

This clonotype turned up a few times. The chain uses TRBV27 and TRBJ2-1; D gene ambiguous. The length of the CDR3 is 15 residues. V lost 5 bases, J lost 7 bases, and 18 bases lay in between. Looked up from germline, CDR1 is MNHEY and CDR2 is SMNVEV (reference sequence). The CDR3 DNA is TGTGCCAGCAGTCCTCGACAACAACTTACAAATGAGCAGTTCTTC. This translates into CASSPRQQLTNEQFF.

This clonotype has ten or more counts. DNA of the CDR3: TGTGCCAGCAGCTTATCTGCAGGGTCGGGTACTGAAGCTTTCTTT. Protein: CASSLSAGSGTEAFF. The chain carries TRBV7-8 and TRBJ1-1; D is perhaps TRBD1 (5 bases). Trimming cost V 2 bases and J 5 bases, with 15 bases left between them. This CDR3 contains 15 residues. Germline CDR1 is SGHVS and CDR2 is FQNEAQ.

The chain joins TRBV20-1 to TRBJ2-5; 9 bases are shared with TRBD2. Germline V lookup: CDR1 DFQATT, CDR2 SNEGSKA (reference sequence). This CDR3 is built from 17 residues. The V and J ends lost 1 base and 0 bases, in that order; junction bases with no gene match: 9. CDR3 residues: CSARAASGNIYQETQYF. In DNA form, the CDR3 reads TGCAGTGCTAGAGCGGCTAGCGGGAATATCTACCAAGAGACCCAGTACTTC.

The table lists this clonotype with many counts. J is TRBJ1-2 and V is TRBV7-8; 10 nucleotides align to TRBD1. Germline lookup yields CDR1 SGHVS and CDR2 FQNEAQ. CDR3 length: 14 residues. V dropped 5 bases and J dropped 8; count of bases not matched to a gene: 8. The CDR3 DNA sequence: TGTGCCAGCAGCCCGCGGGACAGGGGAATCGGCTACACCTTC. Its translation is CASSPRDRGIGYTF.

A few counts support this clonotype. This chain joins TRBV7-9 and TRBJ2-7; 9 nucleotides agree with TRBD2. Losses at the gene ends were 1 base for V and 1 base for J; bases not matched to a gene: 5. CDR1 and CDR2 (germline): SEHNR, FQNEAQ (reference sequence). This CDR3 comprises 16 residues. The CDR3 bases are TGTGCCAGCAGCTTAGAGTGGACTAGCGAATCCTACGAGCAGTACTTC. This translates into CASSLEWTSESYEQYF. Using reference TRBV7-9 and TRBJ2-7 for the parts outside the CDR3, the full variable domain is DTGVSQNPRHKITKRGQNVTFRCDPISEHNRLYWYRQTLGQGPEFLTYFQNEAQLEKSRLLSDRFSAERPKGSFSTLEIQRTEQGDSAMYLCASSLEWTSESYEQYFGPGTRLTVT.

The chain recombines TRBV29-1 with TRBJ1-4; D might be TRBD1 (5 bases). The germline V gene encodes CDR1 SQVTM and CDR2 ANQGSEA. The CDR3 loop spans 11 amino acids. Trimming shortened V by 7 bases and J by 7 bases, and 10 bases separated the two germline ends. The CDR3 region has the DNA TGCAGCGCGGGGGGGGGTGAAAAACTGTTTTTT. Translated, it gives CSAGGGEKLFF.

This clonotype was counted between two and nine times. The chain links TRBV27 to TRBJ1-2; 9 bases map to TRBD1. The germline V gene has CDR1 MNHEY and CDR2 SMNVEV (reference sequence). J was trimmed by 7 bases and V by 6 bases; bases with no gene match: 6. The CDR3 consists of 13 residues. CDR3 in amino acids: CASSSQGALGYTF. DNA for the CDR3: TGTGCCAGCAGCTCACAGGGGGCGCTTGGCTACACCTTC.

This clonotype was seen repeatedly, ten times or more. CDR3 nucleotide sequence: TGTGCCAGCAGCCAAGAAGCTAGCGGGAGTAGCGTGTACGAGCAGTACTTC. This translates into CASSQEASGSSVYEQYF. The chain is built from TRBV4-2 and TRBJ2-7, with TRBD2 matching 10 bases. Germline V gene sequence: CDR1 LGHNA, CDR2 YNFKEQ. The CDR3 has 17 amino acids. Trimming took 0 bases from V and 4 from J; bases not matched to a gene: 9.

This clonotype was seen many times. The rearrangement uses TRBV7-2 and TRBJ2-5; 7 nucleotides align to TRBD2. Germline trimming cut 2 bases from V and 2 bases from J; bases unmatched to any gene: 5. Per the germline V gene, CDR1 is SGHTA and CDR2 is FQGNSA. The CDR3 has 15 residues. CDR3 sequence (DNA): TGTGCCAGCAGCTTATGGCTAGCGGCACAAGAGACCCAGTACTTC. It codes for CASSLWLAAQETQYF.

J is TRBJ2-7 and V is TRBV6-1; D gene uncertain. CDR1 and CDR2 (germline): MNHNS, SASEGT. V was shortened by 6 bases and J by 3 bases, with 18 bases between the two germline ends. The CDR3 is made up of 15 amino acids. Written as DNA, the CDR3 is TGTGCCAGCAGACTAAAGGGAAGCCGAAACTACGAGCAGTACTTC. Protein: CASRLKGSRNYEQYF.